These T cell receptor beta chains were read from a single sample in a study of naive and memory T cell subsets. Each CDR3 protein is one row after TCRdb ran MiXCR on the 5' RACE reads. In the table there are 25,000 to 35,000 distinct CDR3 sequences, roughly a sixth of which are singletons. The receptors were gathered from a female donor in good health. CDR3s include the opening cysteine and the closing phenylalanine or tryptophan. A D gene is named only where the DNA matches it firmly. Where a row states a size, it is once, few, many or the class of an expanded clone; other rows omit it.

V,J,size,D,DNA,CDR3
TRBV11-1,TRBJ2-1,.,.,TGTGCCAGCAGCTTAGGAGGACTTCGATCAACCTTCTTC,CASSLGGLRSTFF
TRBV7-2,TRBJ2-5,.,.,TGTGCCAGCAGCTCACCCTGGGGACTCACTGAAGAGACCCAGTACTTC,CASSSPWGLTEETQYF
TRBV19,TRBJ1-5,medium-sized,TRBD1,TGTGCCAGTAGTATAGGGGGGACAGGTTCTAATCAGCCCCAGCATTTT,CASSIGGTGSNQPQHF
TRBV6-5,TRBJ1-1,.,TRBD1,TGTGCCAGCAGGCATTTGGGGACAGGGAAAGCTGAAGCTTTCTTT,CASRHLGTGKAEAFF
TRBV7-8,TRBJ2-3,few,TRBD1,TGTGCCAGCAGCTTCGGACAGGCCAAGTCCACAGATACGCAGTATTTT,CASSFGQAKSTDTQYF
TRBV12-3/TRBV12-4,TRBJ2-2,.,TRBD1,TGTGCCAGCAGGAGGGACAGGGGGCCCGGGGAGCTGTTTTTT,CASRRDRGPGELFF
TRBV18,TRBJ2-7,medium-sized,TRBD2,TGTGCCAGCTCACCAAGGACTAGCGGGGGCTACGAGCAGTACTTC,CASSPRTSGGYEQYF
TRBV20-1,TRBJ2-3,.,.,TGCAGTGTCGGCGGGGGCGAGGGCACAGATACGCAGTATTTT,CSVGGGEGTDTQYF
TRBV29-1,TRBJ1-1,few,.,TGCAGCGCCGCCAAATCTACGGGGGACGCTGAAGCTTTCTTT,CSAAKSTGDAEAFF
TRBV10-1,TRBJ2-3,medium-sized,TRBD1,TGCGCCAGCAGATCCGGGACAGGGCGACGCACAGATACGCAGTATTTT,CASRSGTGRRTDTQYF
TRBV6-5,TRBJ2-3,few,TRBD2,TGTGCCAGCAGTTCTCTTTACCGGGGGGGCAATGATACGCAGTATTTT,CASSSLYRGGNDTQYF
TRBV6-5,TRBJ1-6,.,.,TGTGCCAGCAGTTACATTTTCCCAGGGGAGAGTTCACCCCTCCACTTT,CASSYIFPGESSPLHF
TRBV29-1,TRBJ2-2,many,.,TGCAGCGTTGAGGGCACCGGGGAGCTGTTTTTT,CSVEGTGELFF